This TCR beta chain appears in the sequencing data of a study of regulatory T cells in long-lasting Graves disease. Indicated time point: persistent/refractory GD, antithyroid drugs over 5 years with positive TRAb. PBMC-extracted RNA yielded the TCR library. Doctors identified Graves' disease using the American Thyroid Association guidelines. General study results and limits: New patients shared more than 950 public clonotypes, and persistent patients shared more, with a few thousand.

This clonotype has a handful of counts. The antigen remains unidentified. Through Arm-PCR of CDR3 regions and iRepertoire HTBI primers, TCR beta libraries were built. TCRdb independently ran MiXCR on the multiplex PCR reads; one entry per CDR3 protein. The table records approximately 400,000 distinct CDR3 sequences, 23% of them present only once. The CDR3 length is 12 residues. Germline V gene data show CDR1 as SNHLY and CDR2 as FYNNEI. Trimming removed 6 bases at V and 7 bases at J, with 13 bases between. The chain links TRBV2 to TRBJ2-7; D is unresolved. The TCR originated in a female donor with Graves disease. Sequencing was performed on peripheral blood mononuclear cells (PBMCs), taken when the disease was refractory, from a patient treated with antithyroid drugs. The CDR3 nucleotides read TGTGCCAGCAGCAATCAAGATTGGGAGCAGTACTTC. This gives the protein CASSNQDWEQYF.